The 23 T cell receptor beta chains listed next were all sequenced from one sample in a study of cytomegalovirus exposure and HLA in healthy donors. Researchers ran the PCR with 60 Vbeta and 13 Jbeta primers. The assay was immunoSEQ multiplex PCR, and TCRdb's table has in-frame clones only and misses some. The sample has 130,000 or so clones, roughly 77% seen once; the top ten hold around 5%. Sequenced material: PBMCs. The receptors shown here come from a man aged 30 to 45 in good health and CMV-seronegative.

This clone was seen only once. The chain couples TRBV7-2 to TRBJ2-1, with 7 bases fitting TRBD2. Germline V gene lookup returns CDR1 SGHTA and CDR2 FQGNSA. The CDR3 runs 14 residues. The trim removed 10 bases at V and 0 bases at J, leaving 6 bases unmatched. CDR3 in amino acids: CATARGVSYNEQFF. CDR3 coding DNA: TGTGCCACCGCCCGGGGGGTCTCCTACAATGAGCAGTTCTTC.

DNA for the CDR3: TGCGCCAGCCAGGGCTATTATAATTCACCCCTCCACTTT. Translation: CASQGYYNSPLHF. This chain joins TRBV10-2 and TRBJ1-6; maybe TRBD1 (5 bases). CDR3 size: 13 residues. Trimming took 8 bases from V and 4 from J, leaving 9 bases between them. Germline V lookup: CDR1 WSHSY, CDR2 SAAADI.

As DNA, the CDR3 is TGTGCCAGCAGTTTCTCCGGGAGCTACGAGCAGTACTTC. Encoded protein: CASSFSGSYEQYF. The V gene is TRBV27, the J gene TRBJ2-7; D possibly corresponds to TRBD2 (6 bases). Germline assignment: CDR1 MNHEY and CDR2 SMNVEV (reference sequence). The CDR3 contains 13 residues. The V end was cut by 3 bases, the J end by 3 bases, with 9 bases between.

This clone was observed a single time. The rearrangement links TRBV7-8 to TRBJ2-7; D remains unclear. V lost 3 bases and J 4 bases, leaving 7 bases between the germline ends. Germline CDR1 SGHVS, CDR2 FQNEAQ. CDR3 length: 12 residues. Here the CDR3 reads CASSFEDYEQYF. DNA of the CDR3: TGTGCCAGCAGCTTTGAGGATTACGAGCAGTACTTC. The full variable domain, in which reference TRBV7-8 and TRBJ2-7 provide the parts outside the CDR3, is GAGVSQSPRYKVAKRGQDVALRCDPISGHVSLFWYQQALGQGPEFLTYFQNEAQLDKSGLPSDRFFAERPEGSVSTLKIQRTQQEDSAVYLCASSFEDYEQYFGPGTRLTVT.

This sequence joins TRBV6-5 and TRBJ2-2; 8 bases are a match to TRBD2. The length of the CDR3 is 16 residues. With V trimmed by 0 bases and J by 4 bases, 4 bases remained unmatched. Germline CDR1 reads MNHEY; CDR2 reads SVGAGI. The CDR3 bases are TGTGCCAGCAGTTACTCGGGACTAGGAGGCACCGGGGAGCTGTTTTTT. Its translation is CASSYSGLGGTGELFF.

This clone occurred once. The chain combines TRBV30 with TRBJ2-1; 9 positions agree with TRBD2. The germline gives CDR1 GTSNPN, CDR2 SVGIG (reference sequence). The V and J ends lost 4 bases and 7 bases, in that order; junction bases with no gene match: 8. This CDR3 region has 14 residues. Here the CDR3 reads CAWMAGGRGNEQFF. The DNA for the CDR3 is TGTGCCTGGATGGCGGGAGGGCGAGGAAATGAGCAGTTCTTC.

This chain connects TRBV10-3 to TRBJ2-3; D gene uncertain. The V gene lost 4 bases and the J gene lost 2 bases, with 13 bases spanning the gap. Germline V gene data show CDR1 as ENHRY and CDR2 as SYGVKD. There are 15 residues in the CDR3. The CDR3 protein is CAISVNPLPTDTQYF. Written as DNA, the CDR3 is TGTGCCATCAGTGTGAACCCACTCCCCACAGATACGCAGTATTTT.

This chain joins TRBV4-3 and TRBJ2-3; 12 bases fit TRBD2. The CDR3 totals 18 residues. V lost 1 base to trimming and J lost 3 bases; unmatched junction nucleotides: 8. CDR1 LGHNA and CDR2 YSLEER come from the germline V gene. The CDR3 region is CASSQGLAGAGATDTQYF. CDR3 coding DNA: TGCGCCAGCAGCCAAGGACTAGCGGGAGCTGGAGCAACAGATACGCAGTATTTT.

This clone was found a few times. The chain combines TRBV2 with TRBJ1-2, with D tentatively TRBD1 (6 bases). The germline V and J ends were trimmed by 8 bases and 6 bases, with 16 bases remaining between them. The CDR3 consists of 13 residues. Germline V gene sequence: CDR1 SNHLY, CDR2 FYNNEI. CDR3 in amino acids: CASRLETGHGYTF. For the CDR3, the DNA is TGTGCCAGCCGTCTTGAGACAGGCCATGGCTACACCTTC. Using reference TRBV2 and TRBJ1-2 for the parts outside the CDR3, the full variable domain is EPEVTQTPSHQVTQMGQEVILRCVPISNHLYFYWYRQILGQKVEFLVSFYNNEISEKSEIFDDQFSVERPDGSNFTLKIRSTKLEDSAMYFCASRLETGHGYTFGSGTRLTVV.

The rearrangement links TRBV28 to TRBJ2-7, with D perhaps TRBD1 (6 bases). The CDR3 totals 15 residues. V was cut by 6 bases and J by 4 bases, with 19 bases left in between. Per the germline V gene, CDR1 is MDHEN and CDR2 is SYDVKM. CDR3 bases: TGTGCCAGCAGCCAGTTTACCTTAGGGGGATACGAGCAGTACTTC. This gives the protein CASSQFTLGGYEQYF.

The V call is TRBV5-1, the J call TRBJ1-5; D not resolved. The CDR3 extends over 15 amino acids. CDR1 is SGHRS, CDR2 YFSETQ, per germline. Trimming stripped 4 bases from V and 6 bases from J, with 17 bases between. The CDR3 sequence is CASSADSGFGQPQHF. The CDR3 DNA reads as TGCGCCAGCAGCGCCGATTCCGGGTTCGGTCAGCCCCAGCATTTT.

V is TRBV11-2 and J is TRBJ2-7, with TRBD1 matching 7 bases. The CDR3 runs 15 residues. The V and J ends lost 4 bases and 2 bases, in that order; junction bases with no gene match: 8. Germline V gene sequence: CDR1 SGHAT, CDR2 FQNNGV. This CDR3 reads CASSSYRGLAYEQYF. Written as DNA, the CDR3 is TGTGCCAGCAGCTCCTACAGGGGTTTGGCCTACGAGCAGTACTTC.

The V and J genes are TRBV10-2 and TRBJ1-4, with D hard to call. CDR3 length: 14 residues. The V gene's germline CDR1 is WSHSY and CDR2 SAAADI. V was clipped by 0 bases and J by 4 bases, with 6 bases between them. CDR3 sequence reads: CASSESNSNEKLFF. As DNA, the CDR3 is TGCGCCAGCAGTGAGTCGAACAGTAATGAAAAACTGTTTTTT.

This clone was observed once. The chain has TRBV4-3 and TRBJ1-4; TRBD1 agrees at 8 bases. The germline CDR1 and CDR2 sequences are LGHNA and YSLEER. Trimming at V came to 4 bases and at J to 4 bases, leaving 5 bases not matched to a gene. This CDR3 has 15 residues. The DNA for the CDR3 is TGCGCCAGCAGCCTTACAGGGGGTCTTAATGAAAAACTGTTTTTT. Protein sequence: CASSLTGGLNEKLFF.

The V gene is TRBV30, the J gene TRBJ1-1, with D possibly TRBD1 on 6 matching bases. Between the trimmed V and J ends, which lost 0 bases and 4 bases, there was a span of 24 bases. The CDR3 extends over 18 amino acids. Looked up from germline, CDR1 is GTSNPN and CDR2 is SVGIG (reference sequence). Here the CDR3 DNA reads TGTGCCTGGAGTGTAGGGGTGTATCAGGGGAAGCGCGGCACTGAAGCTTTCTTT. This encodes CAWSVGVYQGKRGTEAFF.

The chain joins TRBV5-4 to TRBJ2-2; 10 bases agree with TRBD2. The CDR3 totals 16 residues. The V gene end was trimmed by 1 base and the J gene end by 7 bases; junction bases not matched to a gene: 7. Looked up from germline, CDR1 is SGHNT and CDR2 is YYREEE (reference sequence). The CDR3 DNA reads TGTGCCAGCAGCTTGCTCACTAGCGGGATCGGCGGGGAGCTGTTTTTT. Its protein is CASSLLTSGIGGELFF.

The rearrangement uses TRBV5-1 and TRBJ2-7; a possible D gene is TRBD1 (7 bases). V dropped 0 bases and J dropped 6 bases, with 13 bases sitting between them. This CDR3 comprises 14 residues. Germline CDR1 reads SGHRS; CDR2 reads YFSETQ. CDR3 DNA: TGCGCCAGCAGCTTGGTCGGGACAGCGGGCGAGCAGTACTTC. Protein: CASSLVGTAGEQYF.

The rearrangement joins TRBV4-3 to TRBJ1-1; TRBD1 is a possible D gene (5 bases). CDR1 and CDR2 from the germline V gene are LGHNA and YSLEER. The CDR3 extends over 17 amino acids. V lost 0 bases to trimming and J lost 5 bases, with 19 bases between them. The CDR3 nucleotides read TGCGCCAGCAGCCAAGATACCGGAGGGACTTGGGGGACTGAAGCTTTCTTT. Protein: CASSQDTGGTWGTEAFF.

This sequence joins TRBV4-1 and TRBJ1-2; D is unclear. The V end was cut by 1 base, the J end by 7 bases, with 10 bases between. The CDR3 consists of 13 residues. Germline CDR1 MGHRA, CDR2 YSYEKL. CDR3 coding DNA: TGCGCCAGCAGCCAAGCCCCCATGAGTGGCTACACCTTC. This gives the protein CASSQAPMSGYTF.

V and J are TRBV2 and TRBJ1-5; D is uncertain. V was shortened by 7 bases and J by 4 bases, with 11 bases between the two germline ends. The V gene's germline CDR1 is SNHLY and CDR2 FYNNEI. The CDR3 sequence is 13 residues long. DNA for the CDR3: TGTGCCAGCACCCGCAATCAGAATCAGCCCCAGCATTTT. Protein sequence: CASTRNQNQPQHF.

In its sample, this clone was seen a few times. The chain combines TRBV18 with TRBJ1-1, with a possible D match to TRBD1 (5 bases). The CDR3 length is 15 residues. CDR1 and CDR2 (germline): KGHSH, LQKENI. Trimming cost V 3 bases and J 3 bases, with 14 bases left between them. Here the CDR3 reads CASSPSYGGDTEAFF. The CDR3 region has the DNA TGTGCCAGCTCACCCTCCTACGGGGGAGACACTGAAGCTTTCTTT.

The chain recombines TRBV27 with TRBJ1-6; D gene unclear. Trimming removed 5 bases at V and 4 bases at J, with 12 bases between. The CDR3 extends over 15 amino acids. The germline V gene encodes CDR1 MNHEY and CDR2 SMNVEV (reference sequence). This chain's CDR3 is CASSADGGYNSPLHF. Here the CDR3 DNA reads TGTGCCAGCAGTGCCGACGGAGGATATAATTCACCCCTCCACTTT.

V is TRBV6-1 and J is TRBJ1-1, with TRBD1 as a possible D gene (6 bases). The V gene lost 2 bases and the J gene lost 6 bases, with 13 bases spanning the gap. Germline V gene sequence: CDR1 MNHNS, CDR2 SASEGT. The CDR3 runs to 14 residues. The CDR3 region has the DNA TGTGCCAGCAGTGAAATCACAGGGTGGGCTGAAGCTTTCTTT. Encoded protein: CASSEITGWAEAFF.